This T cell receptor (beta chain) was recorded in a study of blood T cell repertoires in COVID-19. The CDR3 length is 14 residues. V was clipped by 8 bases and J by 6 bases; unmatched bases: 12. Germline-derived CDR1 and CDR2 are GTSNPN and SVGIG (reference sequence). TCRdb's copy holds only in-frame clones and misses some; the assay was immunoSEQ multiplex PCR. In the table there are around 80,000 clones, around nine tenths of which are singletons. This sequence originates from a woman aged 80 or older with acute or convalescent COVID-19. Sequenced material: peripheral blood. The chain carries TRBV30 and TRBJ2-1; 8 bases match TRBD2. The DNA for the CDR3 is TGTGCCCGCATGCTGCGGGAGGCTCTCAATGAGCAGTTCTTC. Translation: CARMLREALNEQFF.